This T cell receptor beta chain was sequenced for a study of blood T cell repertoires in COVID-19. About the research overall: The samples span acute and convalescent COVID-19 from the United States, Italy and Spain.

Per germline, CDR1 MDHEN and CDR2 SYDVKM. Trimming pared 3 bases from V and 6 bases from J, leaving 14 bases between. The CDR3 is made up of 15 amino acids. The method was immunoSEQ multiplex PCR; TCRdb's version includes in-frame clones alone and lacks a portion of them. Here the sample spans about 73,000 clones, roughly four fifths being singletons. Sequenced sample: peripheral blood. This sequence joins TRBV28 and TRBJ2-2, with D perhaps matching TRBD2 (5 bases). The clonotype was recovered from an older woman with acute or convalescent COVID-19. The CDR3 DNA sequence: TGTGCCAGCAGTTTGGCTAGGAGGACGTCCGGGGAGCTGTTTTTT. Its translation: CASSLARRTSGELFF.